The 32 T cell receptor beta chains below come from one sample, sequenced in a study of T cell responses to AZD1222 COVID-19 vaccine. Clones were sequenced by immunoSEQ multiplex PCR, and TCRdb holds only the in-frame ones, with some missing. Of roughly 150,000 clones detected, over 85% appear once; the ten largest clones hold approximately 6.8%. The source was peripheral blood, collected 28 days after the second AZD1222 dose. The origin of the receptors is an adult who received the AZD1222 COVID-19 vaccine.

The V and J genes are TRBV9 and TRBJ2-1, with 9 bases aligning to TRBD1. V lost 0 bases to trimming and J lost 8 bases; unmatched junction nucleotides: 6. The germline V gene has CDR1 SGDLS and CDR2 YYNGEE. The length of the CDR3 is 15 residues. The CDR3 coding sequence is TGTGCCAGCAGCGTAGAGGGACAGGGAGTCGATGAGCAGTTCTTC. It codes for CASSVEGQGVDEQFF.

The genes are TRBV7-9 and TRBJ2-3; 8 bases agree with TRBD2. Germline V CDR1 and CDR2: SEHNR, FQNEAQ (reference sequence). Unmatched junction bases numbered 2, after V lost 1 base and J lost 5 bases. This CDR3 comprises 14 residues. The CDR3 sequence: CASSLGLAGDTQYF. The CDR3 DNA sequence: TGTGCCAGCAGCTTAGGGCTAGCGGGAGATACGCAGTATTTT.

The chain employs TRBV3-1 (or the pseudogene TRBV3-2) and TRBJ2-7; no clear D. Germline V CDR1 and CDR2: LGHDT, YNNKEL (reference sequence). The CDR3 runs 11 residues. The V end lost 2 bases, the J end lost 7 bases, and 6 bases lay between the germline ends. CDR3 in DNA: TGTGCCAGCAGCCAATTGGGGGAGCAGTACTTC. This sequence encodes CASSQLGEQYF.

This clone occurred once. The chain is built from TRBV7-6 and TRBJ1-5; D might be TRBD1 (6 bases). V was cut by 2 bases and J by 0 bases, with 14 bases left in between. The CDR3 is 17 residues long. The germline V gene encodes CDR1 SGHVS and CDR2 FNYEAQ. DNA for the CDR3: TGTGCCAGCAGCTTAAACAGGGTGTTCTATAGCAATCAGCCCCAGCATTTT. Translating gives CASSLNRVFYSNQPQHF.

This clone has a single count. In DNA form, the CDR3 reads TGTGCCAGCAGTTACACCGTCCGCAGTGAAGCTTTCTTT. This translates into CASSYTVRSEAFF. This chain connects TRBV6-5 to TRBJ1-1; D is undetermined. Germline CDR1 MNHEY, CDR2 SVGAGI. Trimming shortened V by 2 bases and J by 7 bases, and 11 bases separated the two germline ends. The CDR3 runs to 13 residues.

This chain links TRBV18 with TRBJ1-2; 7 nucleotides agree with TRBD1. The CDR3 consists of 15 residues. The germline CDR1 and CDR2 sequences are KGHSH and LQKENI. Trimming cost V 5 bases and J 0 bases; bases outside gene matches: 6. CDR3: CASSSKTGSNYGYTF. The CDR3 DNA reads as TGTGCCAGCTCATCGAAGACAGGGTCTAACTATGGCTACACCTTC.

This clone appeared once. The V gene is TRBV6-6, the J gene TRBJ2-2; D remains unclear. The CDR3 runs 13 residues. From germline, CDR1 is MNHNY and CDR2 SVGAGI (reference sequence). The germline V and J ends were trimmed by 2 bases and 1 base, with 2 bases remaining between them. The CDR3 nucleotides are TGTGCCAGCAGTTACCTGAACACCGGGGAGCTGTTTTTT. Protein product: CASSYLNTGELFF.

The V and J genes are TRBV5-6 and TRBJ1-2; no definite D call. This CDR3 is built from 15 residues. In germline, CDR1 is SGHDT, CDR2 YYEEEE. V shed 0 bases and J shed 4 bases, with 13 bases lying between them. CDR3 sequence reads: CASSLGGLKSYGYTF. Written as DNA, the CDR3 is TGTGCCAGCAGCTTGGGCGGACTCAAAAGCTATGGCTACACCTTC.

This chain connects TRBV11-3 to TRBJ1-2, with a possible D match to TRBD1 (5 bases). Germline values: CDR1 SGHNT, CDR2 YENEEA. V lost 3 bases and J lost 6, with 17 bases in between. This CDR3 contains 15 residues. CDR3 nucleotides: TGTGCCAGCAGCTTTCGAGGGGCCGAAGTTCATGGCTACACCTTC. Residues: CASSFRGAEVHGYTF.

DNA of the CDR3: TGTGCCATCAGCCCCGGGACAGGCCAAGAGACCCAGTACTTC. It is translated as CAISPGTGQETQYF. The chain uses TRBV10-3 and TRBJ2-5; the match to TRBD1 covers 8 bases. Germline V CDR1 and CDR2: ENHRY, SYGVKD. The length of the CDR3 is 14 residues. With V trimmed by 6 bases and J by 1 base, 4 bases remained unmatched.

The chain is built from TRBV11-3 and TRBJ2-7; D is ambiguous. The CDR3 covers 13 residues. The V end lost 6 bases, the J end lost 2 bases, and 11 bases lay between the germline ends. The V gene's germline CDR1 is SGHNT and CDR2 YENEEA. CDR3 sequence: CASSLGRTYEQYF. CDR3 sequence (DNA): TGTGCCAGCAGTCTAGGTAGAACCTACGAGCAGTACTTC.

The V gene is TRBV28, the J gene TRBJ1-2, with 8 bases identical to TRBD1. Germline values: CDR1 MDHEN, CDR2 SYDVKM. With V trimmed by 3 bases and J by 5 bases, 8 bases remained unmatched. There are 15 residues in the CDR3. The CDR3 sequence is CASSLRTGYLYGYTF. The CDR3 bases are TGTGCCAGCAGTTTGCGGACAGGGTATCTTTATGGCTACACCTTC.

The V gene is TRBV2, the J gene TRBJ2-7, with 7 bases fitting TRBD1. CDR1 is SNHLY and CDR2 is FYNNEI in the germline V gene. The CDR3 is 14 residues long. V was clipped by 11 bases and J by 0 bases; unmatched bases: 10. CDR3 in DNA: TGTGCCGGTGCTAGACAGGGTAGCTCCTACGAGCAGTACTTC. Its protein is CAGARQGSSYEQYF.

The CDR3 loop is CAISESGTEAFF. The DNA of the CDR3 is TGTGCCATCAGTGAGTCGGGGACTGAAGCTTTCTTT. The gene calls are TRBV10-3 and TRBJ1-1; D is ambiguous. The V end was cut by 0 bases, the J end by 5 bases, with 4 bases between. Germline V lookup: CDR1 ENHRY, CDR2 SYGVKD. This CDR3 is 12 amino acids long.

This clone came up once. The chain carries TRBV19 and TRBJ1-3; TRBD1 matches 8 bases. This CDR3 contains 15 residues. V gave up 4 bases and J gave up 4 bases; unmatched junction bases: 6. Germline loops: CDR1 LNHDA, CDR2 SQIVND (reference sequence). The CDR3 loop reads CASSSQGARGNTIYF. The CDR3 DNA is TGTGCCAGTAGTAGCCAGGGGGCGCGAGGAAACACCATATATTTT.

The V gene is TRBV5-1, the J gene TRBJ1-6, with TRBD1 identical over 9 bases. The V and J ends lost 3 bases and 9 bases, in that order; junction bases with no gene match: 4. This CDR3 is 14 amino acids long. Germline V gene sequence: CDR1 SGHRS, CDR2 YFSETQ. CDR3 loop: CASSWGQGSSPLHF. Written as DNA, the CDR3 is TGCGCCAGCAGCTGGGGACAGGGAAGTTCACCCCTCCACTTT.

The V gene is TRBV30, the J gene TRBJ1-2; possibly TRBD1 for D (5 bases). Trimming pared 1 base from V and 8 bases from J, leaving 14 bases between. The CDR3 covers 13 residues. From germline, CDR1 is GTSNPN and CDR2 SVGIG (reference sequence). In DNA, the CDR3 is TGTGCCTGGAGTGCGGGGTCTTACAGGGGCTACACCTTC. Protein product: CAWSAGSYRGYTF.

The genes are TRBV7-2 and TRBJ2-1, with D possibly TRBD2 on 5 matching bases. The CDR3 contains 15 residues. Germline lookup yields CDR1 SGHTA and CDR2 FQGNSA. V lost 5 bases, J lost 12 bases, and 23 bases lay in between. The CDR3 region has the DNA TGTGCCAGCAGCCCAAGAGGGCGCCCCCCCCGGTGGCAGTTCTTC. Its translation is CASSPRGRPPRWQFF.

The J gene is TRBJ1-6, the V gene TRBV19; TRBD1 agrees at 7 bases. The CDR3 consists of 13 residues. The J segment lost 7 bases and the V segment lost 8 bases, leaving 5 bases of the junction unmatched. The germline gives CDR1 LNHDA, CDR2 SQIVND (reference sequence). The CDR3 reads CASRQGLNSPLHF. The CDR3 nucleotides are TGTGCCAGTCGACAGGGTCTGAATTCACCCCTCCACTTT. Full variable domain (remainder filled in from reference TRBV19 and TRBJ1-6): DGGITQSPKYLFRKEGQNVTLSCEQNLNHDAMYWYRQDPGQGLRLIYYSQIVNDFQKGDIAEGYSVSREKKESFPLTVTSAQKNPTAFYLCASRQGLNSPLHFGNGTRLTVT.

This chain connects TRBV10-3 to TRBJ1-2; 7 nucleotides match TRBD1. The germline gives CDR1 ENHRY, CDR2 SYGVKD. The CDR3 runs 12 residues. J gave up 8 bases and V 5 bases, and 5 bases lay outside the gene matches. CDR3 in DNA: TGTGCCATCAGTCCCGACAGGGAGGGCTACACCTTC. This translates into CAISPDREGYTF.

V and J are TRBV14 and TRBJ1-3; the D is unclear. The germline V and J ends were trimmed by 5 bases and 0 bases, with 20 bases remaining between them. Germline V CDR1 and CDR2: SGHDN, FVKESK. The CDR3 totals 18 residues. CDR3 nucleotide sequence: TGTGCCAGCAGCTTGCAGGCCCCGAGCACCGACTCTGGAAACACCATATATTTT. It translates to CASSLQAPSTDSGNTIYF.

The V gene is TRBV3-1 (or the pseudogene TRBV3-2), the J gene TRBJ2-7, with 16 bases aligning to TRBD2. The CDR3 sequence is 18 residues long. J was trimmed by 3 bases and V by 4 bases; bases with no gene match: 9. Germline assignment: CDR1 LGHDT and CDR2 YNNKEL (reference sequence). The CDR3 DNA follows: TGTGCCAGCAGCCTCATGGGACTAGCGGGGGGGCCGGTCTACGAGCAGTACTTC. Translated, it gives CASSLMGLAGGPVYEQYF.

In this sample, this clone turned up many times. This rearrangement joins TRBV20-1 to TRBJ2-7, with TRBD2 matching over 8 bases. The CDR3 has 15 amino acids. Trimming removed 3 bases from V and 1 base from J; junction bases left unmatched: 8. Germline V gene data show CDR1 as DFQATT and CDR2 as SNEGSKA (reference sequence). The CDR3 sequence: CSASFGGGDSYEQYF. The CDR3 bases are TGCAGTGCTAGTTTCGGGGGGGGCGATTCCTACGAGCAGTACTTC.

The CDR3 DNA sequence: TGTGCCATCAGTGAACTGGGGCTGAACGAGCAGTACTTC. This sequence encodes CAISELGLNEQYF. V is TRBV10-3 and J is TRBJ2-7; D is possibly TRBD1 (5 bases). Deletions cut 3 bases from V and 5 bases from J, with 11 bases between. The CDR3 runs 13 residues. Germline V CDR1 and CDR2: ENHRY, SYGVKD.

The rearrangement links TRBV3-1 (or the pseudogene TRBV3-2) to TRBJ1-2; D unclear. V shed 1 base and J shed 4 bases, with 10 bases lying between them. The CDR3 runs to 14 residues. Germline V gene sequence: CDR1 LGHDT, CDR2 YNNKEL (reference sequence). CDR3 protein: CASSQGGSSYGYTF. The DNA for the CDR3 is TGTGCCAGCAGCCAAGGAGGCTCTTCCTATGGCTACACCTTC.

This chain uses TRBV10-3 with TRBJ1-5; possibly TRBD1 for D (6 bases). Germline V lookup: CDR1 ENHRY, CDR2 SYGVKD. The CDR3 length is 12 residues. V was cut by 4 bases and J by 8 bases, with 9 bases left in between. CDR3 sequence reads: CAISAGVEPQHF. CDR3 coding DNA: TGTGCCATCAGTGCAGGGGTTGAGCCCCAGCATTTT.

The chain is built from TRBV10-3 and TRBJ1-4, with TRBD1 as a possible D gene (5 bases). Trimming removed 3 bases at V and 3 bases at J, with 11 bases between. This CDR3 has 15 residues. Germline CDR1 reads ENHRY; CDR2 reads SYGVKD. CDR3 protein: CAISEFGGPNEKLFF. The CDR3 DNA follows: TGTGCCATCAGTGAATTCGGGGGACCTAATGAAAAACTGTTTTTT.

There are a few counts of this clone. The chain links TRBV7-2 to TRBJ2-2; D gene unclear. There are 15 residues in the CDR3. In germline, CDR1 is SGHTA, CDR2 FQGNSA. Trimming pared 6 bases from V and 4 bases from J, leaving 15 bases between. CDR3 coding DNA: TGTGCCAGCAGAACCGGCCATGATGTCACCGGGGAGCTGTTTTTT. This sequence encodes CASRTGHDVTGELFF.

The V and J genes are TRBV6-5 and TRBJ1-2; D is unresolved. The germline V gene encodes CDR1 MNHEY and CDR2 SVGAGI. Trimming shortened V by 7 bases and J by 4 bases, and 10 bases separated the two germline ends. The length of the CDR3 is 12 residues. The CDR3 reads CASIGPAYGYTF. The CDR3 coding sequence is TGTGCCAGCATAGGGCCAGCCTATGGCTACACCTTC.

The chain joins TRBV18 to TRBJ1-2, with D possibly TRBD1 on 5 matching bases. V was cut by 3 bases and J by 6 bases, with 14 bases left in between. This CDR3 has 14 residues. The germline gives CDR1 KGHSH, CDR2 LQKENI. CDR3 protein: CASSPQMGRDGYTF. The CDR3 coding sequence is TGTGCCAGCTCACCGCAAATGGGGCGCGATGGCTACACCTTC.

The V gene is TRBV4-1, the J gene TRBJ1-1; D is undetermined. The V gene lost 0 bases and the J gene lost 11 bases, with 10 bases spanning the gap. Germline lookup yields CDR1 MGHRA and CDR2 YSYEKL. This CDR3 spans 12 amino acids. The CDR3 nucleotides are TGCGCCAGCAGCCAAGATCTCCGGGTGGCTTTCTTT. The encoded protein is CASSQDLRVAFF.

In its sample, this clone was seen once. The chain recombines TRBV28 with TRBJ2-7; the match to TRBD2 covers 7 bases. The CDR3 has 17 amino acids. V was pared by 4 bases and J by 1 base, with 13 bases of the junction left unmatched. In germline, CDR1 is MDHEN, CDR2 SYDVKM. As DNA, the CDR3 is TGTGCCAGCAGTTATCCCCGCGGGACTATCCCATCCTACGAGCAGTACTTC. Residues: CASSYPRGTIPSYEQYF.